Listed below are T cell receptor beta chains from one sample, sequenced in a study of lymphopenia after photon versus proton radiotherapy. The assay was immunoSEQ multiplex PCR, and TCRdb's table has in-frame clones only and misses some. Seen here are 25,000 to 30,000 clones, over 75% observed once, and the top ten hold roughly a third. The source material was peripheral blood, sampled from a patient treated with photon-based radiotherapy. All receptors derive from a man between 50 and 59 years old with gastric cancer. Each CDR3 is given with its conserved first and last residue. D genes are given only for firm matches. Clone sizes are given selectively: once, few, many, or a class where the clone is expanded.

NA,TRBJ2-7,TRBV11-2,NA,CASSLAGGNSYEQYF,TGTGCCAGCAGCTTAGCCGGGGGAAATTCCTACGAGCAGTACTTC
NA,TRBJ1-1,TRBV5-1,NA,CASSLSGNVNTEAFF,TGCGCCAGCAGCTTGTCAGGGAACGTGAACACTGAAGCTTTCTTT
NA,TRBJ1-3,TRBV7-9,NA,CASSPTVTVNGGAGNTIYF,TGTGCCAGCAGCCCCACCGTAACCGTTAACGGGGGAGCTGGAAACACCATATATTTT
NA,TRBJ2-5,TRBV9,NA,CASSPGVGETQYF,TGTGCCAGCAGCCCCGGCGTAGGGGAGACCCAGTACTTC
NA,TRBJ2-1,TRBV25-1,NA,CASSGLYYNEQFF,TGTGCCAGCAGTGGACTTTACTACAATGAGCAGTTCTTC
once,TRBJ2-3,TRBV6-5,TRBD2,CASRGSGYEADTQYF,TGTGCCAGCAGAGGTAGCGGGTACGAGGCAGATACGCAGTATTTT
NA,TRBJ1-5,TRBV11-3,TRBD1,CASSLDDRVSQPQHF,TGTGCCAGCAGCTTAGATGACAGGGTCAGCCAGCCCCAGCATTTT
NA,TRBJ2-6,TRBV6-1,NA,CASSEGGSGANVLTF,TGTGCCAGCAGTGAAGGCGGGTCTGGGGCCAACGTCCTGACTTTC
NA,TRBJ1-4,TRBV7-2,NA,CASSPGRNLELFF,TGTGCCAGCAGCCCGGGACGGAACCTCGAACTGTTTTTT
NA,TRBJ2-1,TRBV5-6,NA,CASSLGAPYNEQFF,TGTGCCAGCAGCTTGGGGGCTCCGTACAATGAGCAGTTCTTC
NA,TRBJ1-1,TRBV5-1,TRBD1,CASSTGVAEAFF,TGCGCCAGCAGCACAGGGGTGGCTGAAGCTTTCTTT
NA,TRBJ1-2,TRBV19,NA,CASSPAGGRYGYTF,TGTGCCAGTAGTCCTGCGGGGGGCAGATATGGCTACACCTTC
NA,TRBJ1-2,TRBV6-1,NA,CASSEVAVIGGYTF,TGTGCCAGCAGTGAAGTTGCAGTGATCGGTGGCTACACCTTC
NA,TRBJ2-2,TRBV7-3,NA,CASSLVANTGELFF,TGTGCCAGCAGCCTAGTAGCGAACACCGGGGAGCTGTTTTTT
NA,TRBJ2-2,TRBV4-2,NA,CASSQDRTVTGELFF,TGTGCCAGCAGCCAAGATCGGACCGTCACCGGGGAGCTGTTTTTT
few,TRBJ1-6,TRBV7-3,NA,CASSSGMRGSPLHF,TGTGCCAGCAGCTCTGGGATGAGGGGTTCACCCCTCCACTTT
once,TRBJ2-5,TRBV15,NA,CATSRAWQETQYF,TGTGCCACCAGCAGAGCCTGGCAAGAGACCCAGTACTTC
NA,TRBJ1-2,TRBV19,TRBD1,CASSREQGFGYTF,TGTGCCAGTAGTAGAGAACAGGGGTTTGGCTACACCTTC
NA,TRBJ2-2,TRBV7-3,TRBD2,CASSSSGGPGELFF,TGTGCCAGCAGCTCCTCGGGGGGGCCCGGGGAGCTGTTTTTT
NA,TRBJ1-4,TRBV29-1,NA,CSVARHTGEKLFF,TGCAGCGTTGCCCGACATACGGGTGAAAAACTGTTTTTT
NA,TRBJ1-2,TRBV2,TRBD1,CASSGTGEIHGYTF,TGTGCCAGCAGTGGGACAGGGGAAATACATGGCTACACCTTC
NA,TRBJ2-2,TRBV7-9,NA,CASSFAGAGGELFF,TGTGCCAGCAGCTTCGCAGGGGCCGGCGGGGAGCTGTTTTTT
NA,TRBJ1-2,TRBV2,TRBD1,CASRAAGQSIGYTF,TGTGCCAGCAGGGCCGCGGGACAGTCAATTGGCTACACCTTC
NA,TRBJ2-7,TRBV6-1,TRBD2,CASRLAGQISYEQYF,TGTGCCAGCAGGCTAGCGGGGCAAATATCCTACGAGCAGTACTTC
NA,TRBJ1-2,TRBV5-8,NA,CASSPGQPYYGYTF,TGTGCCAGCAGCCCTGGACAGCCTTACTATGGCTACACCTTC
NA,TRBJ1-5,TRBV28,TRBD1,CASRGGQGYQPQHF,TGTGCCAGCAGGGGGGGACAGGGGTATCAGCCCCAGCATTTT
NA,TRBJ1-2,TRBV10-3,NA,CAIAGLGGYTF,TGTGCCATCGCGGGATTGGGGGGCTACACCTTC